This TCR beta chain stems from a study of T cells in Graves' hyperthyroidism and ophthalmopathy. Study at large: Any treatment followed the collection of peripheral blood at initial diagnosis.

Study-wide findings and caveats: Blood shared most expanded thyroid clonotypes above 0.001.

J gave up 6 bases and V 5 bases, and 9 bases lay outside the gene matches. Germline lookup yields CDR1 MNHNS and CDR2 SASEGT. The CDR3 sequence is 15 residues long. Amplification targeted TCR beta CDR3 regions from RNA transcripts. An initial round of RT-PCR targeting the TCR CDR3 relied on the HTBI primer set. TCRdb fed the multiplex PCR reads into MiXCR, producing one record per CDR3 protein. Of about 400,000 distinct CDR3 sequences in the sample, 15% to 18% were seen once. This clonotype has ten or more counts. Antigen specificity is unknown. No progression to ophthalmopathy during 18 months of follow-up defined stable disease. Fresh peripheral blood, 8 to 10 ml, was the source of the PBMCs.

What was sequenced was blood. The chain employs TRBV6-1 and TRBJ2-3; TRBD2 matches at 9 bases. The TCR originated in a woman aged 18-35 years with Graves' hyperthyroidism. The CDR3 region has the DNA TGTGCCAGCAGTATGGCGGCGGGGGGGGCCGATACGCAGTATTTT. Protein sequence: CASSMAAGGADTQYF.